The 22 T cell receptor beta chains listed next were all sequenced from one sample in a study of response to subunit inactivated influenza vaccine. TCRdb fed the RT-PCR reads into MiXCR, producing one record per CDR3 protein. This sample has 450,000 to 550,000 distinct CDR3 sequences, with 25% found just once. The specimen comprised CD4+ T cells sorted from PBMCs, sampled 5 days after vaccination. Receptor source: a man in his fifties or sixties who received an inactivated influenza vaccine.

The rearrangement links TRBV6-2 or TRBV6-3 to TRBJ2-1; 14 bases align to TRBD2. V shed 2 bases, J shed 6 bases, and the junction held 9 bases outside the gene matches. Germline loops: CDR1 MNHEY, CDR2 SVGEGT. The CDR3 spans 18 residues. The CDR3 sequence is CASSYTARTSGRTNEQFF. CDR3 in DNA: TGTGCCAGCAGTTACACCGCGCGGACTAGCGGGAGGACCAATGAGCAGTTCTTC.

There are many counts of this clonotype. This chain links TRBV5-5 with TRBJ2-2, with D perhaps being TRBD1 or TRBD2 (5 bases each). Trimming stripped 3 bases from V and 2 bases from J, with 14 bases between. Germline V CDR1 and CDR2: SGHKS, YYEKEE (reference sequence). This CDR3 has 16 residues. CDR3 sequence reads: CASSSSGTGNTGELFF. The CDR3 DNA reads TGTGCCAGCAGCTCCTCCGGGACGGGCAACACCGGGGAGCTGTTTTTT.

This chain uses TRBV20-1 with TRBJ1-5, with D perhaps TRBD1 (6 bases). The length of the CDR3 is 14 residues. V was trimmed by 5 bases and J by 4 bases, leaving 15 bases between them. Looked up from germline, CDR1 is DFQATT and CDR2 is SNEGSKA (reference sequence). Here the CDR3 reads CSAWRGGGNQPQHF. Written as DNA, the CDR3 is TGCAGTGCTTGGAGGGGGGGCGGGAATCAGCCCCAGCATTTT.

This clonotype has only a few counts. The chain is built from TRBV15 and TRBJ2-1; D possibly matches TRBD1 or TRBD2 (6 bases each). V was shortened by 0 bases and J by 9 bases, with 12 bases between the two germline ends. This CDR3 has 14 residues. CDR1 and CDR2 from the germline V gene are LNHNV and YYDKDF (reference sequence). The CDR3, as DNA: TGTGCCACCAGCAGAGATCGGGGGCGGGTTGAGCAGTTCTTC. Its translation is CATSRDRGRVEQFF.

The rearrangement joins TRBV4-2 to TRBJ2-6; D is possibly TRBD2 (5 bases). Germline loops: CDR1 LGHNA, CDR2 YNFKEQ. This CDR3 region has 17 residues. V lost 2 bases, J lost 0 bases, and 11 bases lay in between. CDR3 in DNA: TGTGCCAGCAGCCAATCCGGACTGACCTCTGGGGCCAACGTCCTGACTTTC. Protein: CASSQSGLTSGANVLTF.

DNA for the CDR3: TGTGCCAGCAGCTTTGGCAGGCGGGGCTCCTATAATTCACCCCTCCACTTT. Translating it yields CASSFGRRGSYNSPLHF. The chain combines TRBV7-2 with TRBJ1-6; no reliable D call. Trimming pared 3 bases from V and 0 bases from J, leaving 12 bases between. This CDR3 is built from 17 residues. Germline loops: CDR1 SGHTA, CDR2 FQGNSA.

V is TRBV28 and J is TRBJ2-5, with 11 positions matching TRBD2. From germline, CDR1 is MDHEN and CDR2 SYDVKM. The CDR3 contains 15 residues. V dropped 6 bases and J dropped 2; count of bases not matched to a gene: 5. CDR3 in amino acids: CASSSSGGTQETQYF. The CDR3, as DNA: TGTGCCAGCAGCTCTAGCGGGGGGACGCAAGAGACCCAGTACTTC.

This chain connects TRBV3-1 to TRBJ2-2, with 10 bases identical to TRBD2. This CDR3 comprises 14 residues. The junction had 3 bases not matched to a gene; V was cut back by 6 bases and J by 5 bases. Germline-derived CDR1 and CDR2 are LGHDT and YNNKEL (reference sequence). The chain's CDR3 is CASRQREGTGELFF. As DNA, the CDR3 is TGTGCCAGCAGGCAGCGGGAGGGTACCGGGGAGCTGTTTTTT.

The CDR3 loop is CASSQLGQGRMFEQYF. Here the CDR3 DNA reads TGCGCCAGCAGCCAATTAGGACAGGGAAGGATGTTCGAGCAGTACTTC. V gene TRBV4-1 combines with J gene TRBJ2-7; TRBD1 matches at 8 bases. CDR3 size: 16 residues. Germline V gene data show CDR1 as MGHRA and CDR2 as YSYEKL. Trimming cost V 2 bases and J 6 bases; bases outside gene matches: 12.

In this sample, this clonotype turned up a few times. V gene TRBV20-1 combines with J gene TRBJ2-5; 10 nucleotides align to TRBD1. This CDR3 region has 14 residues. Germline V lookup: CDR1 DFQATT, CDR2 SNEGSKA (reference sequence). The ends lost 5 bases at V and 4 bases at J; junction bases unmatched: 7. The CDR3 spells CSAPPDRGRETQYF. DNA of the CDR3: TGCAGTGCTCCTCCTGACAGGGGGCGAGAGACCCAGTACTTC.

With respect to this clonotype: Germline and junction disagree at one end, which may indicate a read error. The J gene is TRBJ2-1, the V gene TRBV7-2; no clear D. CDR3 length: 15 residues. CDR1 is SGHTA and CDR2 is FQGNSA in the germline V gene. CDR3 bases: TGTGCCAGCAGCTTAGGGGTCCCCCCAGAAAATGAGCGGTTCTTC. Protein: CASSLGVPPENERFF.

In its sample, this clonotype was seen many times. The chain joins TRBV20-1 to TRBJ2-3; TRBD1 might be the D (5 bases). Trimming removed 6 bases from V and 0 bases from J, with 13 bases in between. The CDR3 consists of 14 residues. Per germline, CDR1 DFQATT and CDR2 SNEGSKA (reference sequence). CDR3 nucleotides: TGCAGTGCGGATGTGGGGCGGAGCACAGATACGCAGTATTTT. It is translated as CSADVGRSTDTQYF.

In its sample, this clonotype was seen a few times. This chain links TRBV7-9 with TRBJ1-2; perhaps TRBD1 as D (5 bases). CDR1 SEHNR and CDR2 FQNEAQ come from the germline V gene (reference sequence). CDR3 length equals 15 residues. Trimming removed 0 bases from V and 4 bases from J, with 12 bases in between. CDR3: CASSLARGVGYGYTF. Written as DNA, the CDR3 is TGTGCCAGCAGCTTAGCGCGAGGGGTGGGCTATGGCTACACCTTC. The full variable domain, completed using reference TRBV7-9 and TRBJ1-2, is DTGVSQNPRHKITKRGQNVTFRCDPISEHNRLYWYRQTLGQGPEFLTYFQNEAQLEKSRLLSDRFSAERPKGSFSTLEIQRTEQGDSAMYLCASSLARGVGYGYTFGSGTRLTVV.

Points on this clonotype: One junction end does not reproduce the germline sequence, and a read error may be involved. The V call is TRBV5-5, the J call TRBJ2-1, with a weak D call TRBD2 (6 bases). CDR1 is SGHKS, CDR2 YYEKEE, per germline (reference sequence). CDR3 length: 14 residues. CDR3 nucleotide sequence: TGTTCCAGCAGCCTCCGCCGGGAGACACCAACACGGTTCTTC. Its translation: CSSSLRRETPTRFF. The full variable domain, with the rest looked up from reference TRBV5-5 and TRBJ2-1, is DAGVTQSPTHLIKTRGQQVTLRCSPISGHKSVSWYQQVLGQGPQFIFQYYEKEERGRGNFPDRFSARQFPNYSSELNVNALLLGDSALYLCSSSLRRETPTRFFGPGTRLTVL.

V gene TRBV7-7 combines with J gene TRBJ2-1; 9 bases are shared with TRBD2. The V segment lost 5 bases and the J segment 6 bases; nucleotides outside the gene matches: 8. The CDR3 is 15 amino acids. From germline, CDR1 is SSHAT and CDR2 FNYEAQ (reference sequence). CDR3 protein: CASSPLSGSVNEQFF. In DNA, the CDR3 is TGTGCCAGCAGCCCCCTTAGCGGGAGTGTCAATGAGCAGTTCTTC.

The CDR3 loop reads CASSQWGPSYEQYF. CDR3 sequence (DNA): TGTGCCAGCAGCCAATGGGGACCCTCCTACGAGCAGTACTTC. The genes are TRBV3-1 and TRBJ2-7, with D possibly being TRBD1 or TRBD2 (5 bases each). The CDR3 length is 14 residues. Deletions cut 2 bases from V and 0 bases from J, with 8 bases between. Germline lookup yields CDR1 LGHDT and CDR2 YNNKEL (reference sequence).

The genes are TRBV12-3 or TRBV12-4 and TRBJ1-1, with D unresolved. The CDR3 spans 14 residues. Trimming pared 6 bases from V and 1 base from J, leaving 12 bases between. The chain's CDR3 is CASSPFRWNTEAFF. The CDR3 DNA follows: TGTGCCAGCAGCCCCTTCCGCTGGAACACTGAAGCTTTCTTT.

This clonotype came up a few times. The J gene is TRBJ1-2, the V gene TRBV5-1; D unclear. CDR1 and CDR2 (germline): SGHRS, YFSETQ. There are 14 residues in the CDR3. Trimming removed 0 bases at V and 2 bases at J, with 8 bases between. DNA for the CDR3: TGCGCCAGCAGCTTGGCGCCAGCGAACTATGGCTACACCTTC. Protein sequence: CASSLAPANYGYTF.

The chain employs TRBV28 and TRBJ1-5; D unclear. Germline CDR1 reads MDHEN; CDR2 reads SYDVKM. Trimming left V 5 bases short and J 5 bases short, with 10 bases between. This CDR3 contains 13 residues. The CDR3 region is CASSRNTDQPQHF. The CDR3 coding sequence is TGTGCCAGCAGTCGAAACACCGATCAGCCCCAGCATTTT. The variable domain in full, completed from reference TRBV28 and TRBJ1-5, reads DVKVTQSSRYLVKRTGEKVFLECVQDMDHENMFWYRQDPGLGLRLIYFSYDVKMKEKGDIPEGYSVSREKKERFSLILESASTNQTSMYLCASSRNTDQPQHFGDGTRLSIL.

A few counts support this clonotype. This chain uses TRBV27 with TRBJ2-1, with D tentatively TRBD1 (6 bases). Trimming shortened V by 5 bases and J by 9 bases, and 20 bases separated the two germline ends. This CDR3 contains 15 residues. Germline loops: CDR1 MNHEY, CDR2 SMNVEV (reference sequence). The CDR3 bases are TGTGCCAGCAGTACAAACCGAGGCAGGGGTGTTGAGCAGTTCTTC. It codes for CASSTNRGRGVEQFF.

Only a few counts were recorded for this clonotype. V gene TRBV10-3 combines with J gene TRBJ1-4; a possible D gene is TRBD1 (6 bases). Trimming left V 8 bases short and J 4 bases short, with 11 bases between. There are 13 residues in the CDR3. Germline CDR1 reads ENHRY; CDR2 reads SYGVKD. CDR3 bases: TGTGCCATCCGACAGGCTCTTAATGAAAAACTGTTTTTT. This gives the protein CAIRQALNEKLFF.

The J gene is TRBJ2-6, the V gene TRBV18, with a possible D match to TRBD1 (6 bases). V was cut by 2 bases and J by 2 bases, with 10 bases left in between. The germline V gene has CDR1 KGHSH and CDR2 LQKENI. CDR3 length: 16 amino acids. CDR3 nucleotides: TGTGCCAGCTCACCAAAACAGGGTACTGGGGCCAACGTCCTGACTTTC. Its protein is CASSPKQGTGANVLTF.